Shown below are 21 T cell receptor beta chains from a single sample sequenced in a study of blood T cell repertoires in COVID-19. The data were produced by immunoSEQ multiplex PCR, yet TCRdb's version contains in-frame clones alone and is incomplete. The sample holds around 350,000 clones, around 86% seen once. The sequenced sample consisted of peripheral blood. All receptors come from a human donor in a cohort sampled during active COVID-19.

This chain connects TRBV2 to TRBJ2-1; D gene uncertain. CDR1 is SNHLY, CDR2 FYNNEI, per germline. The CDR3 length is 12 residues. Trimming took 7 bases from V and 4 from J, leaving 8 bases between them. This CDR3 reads CASTPVYNEQFF. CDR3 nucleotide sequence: TGTGCCAGCACCCCAGTGTACAATGAGCAGTTCTTC.

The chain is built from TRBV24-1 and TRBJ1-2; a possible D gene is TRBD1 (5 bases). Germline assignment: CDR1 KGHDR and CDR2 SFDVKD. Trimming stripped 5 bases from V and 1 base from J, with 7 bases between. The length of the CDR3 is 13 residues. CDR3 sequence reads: CATSVDSNYGYTF. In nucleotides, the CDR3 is TGTGCCACCAGTGTCGACAGTAACTATGGCTACACCTTC.

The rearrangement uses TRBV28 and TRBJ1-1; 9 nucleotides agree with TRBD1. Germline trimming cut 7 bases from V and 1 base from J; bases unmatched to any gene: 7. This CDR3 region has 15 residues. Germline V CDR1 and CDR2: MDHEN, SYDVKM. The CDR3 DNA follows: TGTGCCAGCAACCGGGACAGGGAATCGAACACTGAAGCTTTCTTT. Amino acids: CASNRDRESNTEAFF. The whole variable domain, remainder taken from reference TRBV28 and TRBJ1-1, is DVKVTQSSRYLVKRTGEKVFLECVQDMDHENMFWYRQDPGLGLRLIYFSYDVKMKEKGDIPEGYSVSREKKERFSLILESASTNQTSMYLCASNRDRESNTEAFFGQGTRLTVV.

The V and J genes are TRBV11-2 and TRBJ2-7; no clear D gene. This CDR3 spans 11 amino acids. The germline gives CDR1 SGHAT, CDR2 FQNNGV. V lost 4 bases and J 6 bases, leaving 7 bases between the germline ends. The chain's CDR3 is CASSYGGEQYF. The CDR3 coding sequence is TGTGCCAGCAGCTACGGCGGCGAGCAGTACTTC.

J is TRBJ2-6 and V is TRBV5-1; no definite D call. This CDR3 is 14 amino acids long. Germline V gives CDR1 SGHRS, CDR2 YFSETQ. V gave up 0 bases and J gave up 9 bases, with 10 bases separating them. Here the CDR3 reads CASSLGSENNVLTF. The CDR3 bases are TGCGCCAGCAGCTTGGGGTCTGAGAACAACGTCCTGACTTTC.

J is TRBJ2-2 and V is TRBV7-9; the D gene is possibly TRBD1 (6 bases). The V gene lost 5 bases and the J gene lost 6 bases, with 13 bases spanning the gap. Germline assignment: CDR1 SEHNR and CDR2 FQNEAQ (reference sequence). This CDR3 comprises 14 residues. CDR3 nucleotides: TGTGCCAGCAGCCCACAGGGACCGTCCGGGGAGCTGTTTTTT. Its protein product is CASSPQGPSGELFF.

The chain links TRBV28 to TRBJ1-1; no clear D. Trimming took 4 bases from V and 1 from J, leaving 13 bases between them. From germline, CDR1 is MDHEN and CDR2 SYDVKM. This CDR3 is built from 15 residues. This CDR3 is CASSSTTLWNTEAFF. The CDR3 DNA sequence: TGTGCCAGCAGTTCAACAACACTATGGAACACTGAAGCTTTCTTT.

CDR3 bases: TGTGCCTGGGGACAGGGGTTATACGAGCAGTACTTC. Protein sequence: CAWGQGLYEQYF. The rearrangement uses TRBV30 and TRBJ2-7, with 9 positions matching TRBD1. The CDR3 has 12 residues. V dropped 5 bases and J dropped 4; count of bases not matched to a gene: 3. Per the germline V gene, CDR1 is GTSNPN and CDR2 is SVGIG (reference sequence).

DNA for the CDR3: TGTGCCAGCAGCTTAGATCCCCTAGAGACCCAGTACTTC. Its protein product is CASSLDPLETQYF. The rearrangement uses TRBV7-2 and TRBJ2-5; no clear D gene. Germline CDR1 and CDR2: SGHTA and FQGNSA. This CDR3 region has 13 residues. Trimming removed 1 base from V and 4 bases from J, with 7 bases in between.

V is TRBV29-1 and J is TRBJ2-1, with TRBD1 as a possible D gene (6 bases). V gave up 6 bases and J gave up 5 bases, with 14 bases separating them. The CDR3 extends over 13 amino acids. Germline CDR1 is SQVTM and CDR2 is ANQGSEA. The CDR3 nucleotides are TGCAGCGTGCAACAGGGAAAGAACAATGAGCAGTTCTTC. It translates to CSVQQGKNNEQFF.

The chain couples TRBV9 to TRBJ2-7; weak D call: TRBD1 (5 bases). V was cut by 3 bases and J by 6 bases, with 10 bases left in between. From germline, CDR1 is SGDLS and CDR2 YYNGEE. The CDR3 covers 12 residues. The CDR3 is CASSAPGPEQYF. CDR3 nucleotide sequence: TGTGCCAGCAGCGCACCAGGGCCCGAGCAGTACTTC.

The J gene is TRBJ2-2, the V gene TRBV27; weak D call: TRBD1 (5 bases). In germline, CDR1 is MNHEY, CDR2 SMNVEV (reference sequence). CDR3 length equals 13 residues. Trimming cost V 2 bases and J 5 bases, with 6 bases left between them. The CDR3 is CASSLHRTGELFF. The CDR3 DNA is TGTGCCAGCAGTTTACACAGGACCGGGGAGCTGTTTTTT.

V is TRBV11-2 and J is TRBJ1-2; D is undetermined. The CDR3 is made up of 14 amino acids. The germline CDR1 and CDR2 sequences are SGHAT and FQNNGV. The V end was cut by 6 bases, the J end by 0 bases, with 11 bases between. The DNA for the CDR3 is TGTGCCAGCAGTCCACTGAGGGCTAACTATGGCTACACCTTC. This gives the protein CASSPLRANYGYTF.

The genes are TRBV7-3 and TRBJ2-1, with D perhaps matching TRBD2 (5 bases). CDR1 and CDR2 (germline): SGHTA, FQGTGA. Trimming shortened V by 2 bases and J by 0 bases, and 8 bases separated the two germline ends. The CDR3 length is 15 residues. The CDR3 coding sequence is TGTGCCAGCAGCTTAGCGGGTTTCTCCTACAATGAGCAGTTCTTC. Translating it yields CASSLAGFSYNEQFF.

The CDR3 DNA is TGTGCCAGCAAGGCGGGGCGTATCGCAGATACGCAGTATTTT. Protein sequence: CASKAGRIADTQYF. This chain connects TRBV6-5 to TRBJ2-3; TRBD2 is a possible D gene (6 bases). The CDR3 consists of 14 residues. V lost 7 bases, J lost 4 bases, and 15 bases lay in between. Germline lookup yields CDR1 MNHEY and CDR2 SVGAGI.

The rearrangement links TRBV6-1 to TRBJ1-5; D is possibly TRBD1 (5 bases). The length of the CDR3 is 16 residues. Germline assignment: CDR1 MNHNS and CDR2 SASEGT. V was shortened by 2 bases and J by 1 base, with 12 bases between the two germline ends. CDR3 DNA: TGTGCCAGCAGTGAAAGGGGACTGGGGAGCAATCAGCCCCAGCATTTT. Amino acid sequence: CASSERGLGSNQPQHF.

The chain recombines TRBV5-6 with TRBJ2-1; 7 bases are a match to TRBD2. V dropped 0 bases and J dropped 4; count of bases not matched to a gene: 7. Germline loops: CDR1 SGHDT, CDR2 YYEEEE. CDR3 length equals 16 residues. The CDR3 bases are TGTGCCAGCAGCTTGGCTCGCGGGAGTGTTTACAATGAGCAGTTCTTC. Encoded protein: CASSLARGSVYNEQFF.

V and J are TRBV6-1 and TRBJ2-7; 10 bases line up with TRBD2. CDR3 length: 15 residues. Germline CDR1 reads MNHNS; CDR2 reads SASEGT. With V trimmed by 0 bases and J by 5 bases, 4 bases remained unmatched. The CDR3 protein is CASSEAPLAGNEQYF. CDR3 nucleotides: TGTGCCAGCAGTGAAGCGCCACTAGCGGGAAACGAGCAGTACTTC.

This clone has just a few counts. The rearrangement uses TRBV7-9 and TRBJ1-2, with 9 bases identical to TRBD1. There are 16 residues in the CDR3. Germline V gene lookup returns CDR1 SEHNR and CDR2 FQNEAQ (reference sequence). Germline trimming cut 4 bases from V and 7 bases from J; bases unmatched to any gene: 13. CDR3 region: CASSSPGQGSTSGYTF. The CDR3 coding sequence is TGTGCCAGCAGCTCACCGGGACAGGGCTCCACCTCTGGCTACACCTTC.

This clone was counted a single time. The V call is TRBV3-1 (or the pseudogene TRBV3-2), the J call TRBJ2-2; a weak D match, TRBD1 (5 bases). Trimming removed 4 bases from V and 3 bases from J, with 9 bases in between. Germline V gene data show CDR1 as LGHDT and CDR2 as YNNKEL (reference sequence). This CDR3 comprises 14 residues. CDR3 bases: TGTGCCAGCAGCCGATCAGGGCACACCGGGGAGCTGTTTTTT. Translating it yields CASSRSGHTGELFF.

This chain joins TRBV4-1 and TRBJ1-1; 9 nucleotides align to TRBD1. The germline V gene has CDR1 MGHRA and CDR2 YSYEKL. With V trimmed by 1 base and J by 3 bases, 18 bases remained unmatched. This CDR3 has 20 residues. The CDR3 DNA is TGCGCCAGCAGCCAAGCCCTAACTTACAGGGGGCCACGTAGGTACACTGAAGCTTTCTTT. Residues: CASSQALTYRGPRRYTEAFF.